This T cell receptor (beta chain) derives from a study of CD4 and CD8 cells across lung adenocarcinoma regions (dated by TCRdb to 2016 to 2019). For the study in its entirety: The study compared tumor centers with tumor margins to examine intratumor heterogeneity of the T cell receptor repertoire.

Donors were patients with localized lung adenocarcinoma, a subtype of non-small cell lung cancer. Samples were obtained from the margins of localized lung adenocarcinomas. For TCR repertoire analysis, CD8+ T cells from tumor tissue were profiled separately from CD4+ T cells. Libraries were prepared through PCR. Sequencing used a HiSeq X Ten. Using fastp trimming at Q25 and MiXCR clonotype assembly, TCRdb reanalyzed the public sequencing data and kept in-frame beta chains. Each entry merges the rows of one CDR3 protein and shows their most common DNA and genes. Here the sample has some 11,000 distinct CDR3 sequences; less than 70% occur a single time. About 85% of the sample is in the top ten clones. Turning to this clonotype: It lacks a known antigen. No base-level quality is on record; no much larger clone is a single base apart.

The sample consisted of CD8+ T cells from the margin of a lung tumor. This specimen's cell subset or site label, interpreted: tumor margin region. This receptor was obtained from a male donor with lung adenocarcinoma. The CD4 and CD8 labels of this study may be unreliable.

The CDR3 protein sequence reads: CASSIYRSSYNEQFF. The DNA sequence is as follows: TGTGCCAGCAGTATATACAGGAGCTCCTACAATGAGCAGTTCTTC. Recombination connected TRBV6-2 or TRBV6-3 to TRBJ2-1; TRBD1 is perhaps the D gene, given 5 matching bases. The germline ends are 11 bases apart after V is trimmed by 5 bases and J by 0 bases. The CDR3 has 15 amino acids, counting the end cysteine and phenylalanine. The only DNA kept is the CDR3, 45 bases in frame from the first base. From the germline V gene, CDR1 is MNHEY and CDR2 is SVGEGT.